This TCR beta chain was recorded in a study of T cell repertoires in cytomegalovirus infection. Germline V lookup: CDR1 SEHNR, CDR2 FQNEAQ (reference sequence). Between the trimmed V and J ends, which lost 8 bases and 5 bases, there was a span of 18 bases. The CDR3 consists of 14 residues. TCRdb reprocessed the reads with MiXCR, giving one entry per CDR3 protein. This sample has around 170,000 distinct CDR3 sequences, with over 15% found just once. What was sequenced was CD8+ T cells from PBMCs. This TCR came from a human donor in good health (CMV status not recorded). Some clones in this sample may be carry-over from other donors' samples. V gene TRBV7-9 combines with J gene TRBJ1-1, with D perhaps TRBD1 (5 bases). CDR3 nucleotides: TGTGCCAGCTCATCTGGTGGGGGAAGGACTGAAGCTTTCTTT. Translating gives CASSSGGGRTEAFF.